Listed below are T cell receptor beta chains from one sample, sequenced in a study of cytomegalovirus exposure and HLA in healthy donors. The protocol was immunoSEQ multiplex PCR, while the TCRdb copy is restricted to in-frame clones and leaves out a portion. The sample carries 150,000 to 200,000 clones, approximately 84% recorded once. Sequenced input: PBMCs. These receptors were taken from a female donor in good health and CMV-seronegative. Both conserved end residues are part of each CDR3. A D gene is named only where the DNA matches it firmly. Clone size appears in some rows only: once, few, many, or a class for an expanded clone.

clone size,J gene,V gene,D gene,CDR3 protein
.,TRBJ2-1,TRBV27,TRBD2,CASSKTSGGADEQFF
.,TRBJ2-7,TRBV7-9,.,CSSSLPGRYRAEEQYF
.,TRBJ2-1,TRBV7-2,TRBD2,CASSQLAGVANEQFF
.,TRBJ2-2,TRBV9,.,CASSGSPGAGELFF
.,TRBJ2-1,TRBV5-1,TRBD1,CASSVGTGNYNEQFF
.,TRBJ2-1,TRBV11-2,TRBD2,CASSLGWETSGRGYNEQFF
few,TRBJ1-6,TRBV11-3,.,CASSPTGEVSPLHF
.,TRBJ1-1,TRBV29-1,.,CSVALPPLAFF
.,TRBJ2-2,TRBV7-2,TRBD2,CASRPSGGPGELFF
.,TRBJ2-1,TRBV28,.,CASIEGGSSYNEQFF
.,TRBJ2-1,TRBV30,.,CAWNFNNEQFF
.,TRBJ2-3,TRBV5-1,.,CASSLFGTTDTQYF
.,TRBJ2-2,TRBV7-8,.,CASSPRGGANTGELFF
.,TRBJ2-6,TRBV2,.,CASSSVGANVLTF
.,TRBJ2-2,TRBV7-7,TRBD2,CASSLLAGTGELFF